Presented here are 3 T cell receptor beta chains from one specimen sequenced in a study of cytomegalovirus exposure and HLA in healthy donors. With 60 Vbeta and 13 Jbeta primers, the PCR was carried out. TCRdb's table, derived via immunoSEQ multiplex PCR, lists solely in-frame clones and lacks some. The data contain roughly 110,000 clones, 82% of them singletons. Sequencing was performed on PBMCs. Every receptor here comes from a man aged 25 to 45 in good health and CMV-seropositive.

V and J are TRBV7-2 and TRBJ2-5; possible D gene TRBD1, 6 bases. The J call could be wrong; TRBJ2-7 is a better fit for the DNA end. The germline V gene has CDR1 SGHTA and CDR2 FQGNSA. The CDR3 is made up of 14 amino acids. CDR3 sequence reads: CASSPRDNQYEQYF. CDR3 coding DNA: TGTGCCAGCAGCCCCCGGGACAACCAGTACGAGCAGTACTTC.

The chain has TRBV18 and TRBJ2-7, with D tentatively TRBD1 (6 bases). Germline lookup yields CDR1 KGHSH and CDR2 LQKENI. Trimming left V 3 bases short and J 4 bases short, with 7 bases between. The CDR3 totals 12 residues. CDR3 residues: CASSPTGYEQYF. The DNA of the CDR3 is TGTGCCAGCTCACCCACAGGGTACGAGCAGTACTTC.

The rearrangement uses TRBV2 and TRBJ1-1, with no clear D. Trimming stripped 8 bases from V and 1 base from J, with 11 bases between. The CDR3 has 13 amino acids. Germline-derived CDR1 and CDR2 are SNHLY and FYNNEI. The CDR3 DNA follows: TGTGCCAGCCTACTTCGAGGGAACACTGAAGCTTTCTTT. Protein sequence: CASLLRGNTEAFF.